The following is a TCR beta chain sequence with its context. The antigen remains unidentified. CDR1 SGHTA and CDR2 FQGNSA come from the germline V gene. The CDR3 is 13 amino acids. V lost 2 bases, J lost 10 bases, and 13 bases lay in between. This sample is part of a study of T cells in narcolepsy. Study-wide background: Donors had narcolepsy type 1 or type 2, or were healthy controls.

General study findings and limits: Some memory CD4+ repertoires had no autoreactive clone sequences.

Method: immunoSEQ multiplex PCR; TCRdb's copy keeps in-frame clones and lacks some. The sample yields fewer than 35,000 clones, more than 75% seen once. V and J are TRBV7-2 and TRBJ2-3; D remains ambiguous. Sequenced sample: CD45RA- memory CD4+ T cells from PBMCs. This TCR derives from a human donor with narcolepsy. Written as DNA, the CDR3 is TGTGCCAGCAGCTTACCCGTAGCCGTGGCGCAGTATTTT. It is translated as CASSLPVAVAQYF. The full variable domain, its missing parts supplied by reference TRBV7-2 and TRBJ2-3, is GAGVSQSPSNKVTEKGKDVELRCDPISGHTALYWYRQSLGQGLEFLIYFQGNSAPDKSGLPSDRFSAERTGGSVSTLTIQRTQQEDSAVYLCASSLPVAVAQYFGPGTRLTVL.